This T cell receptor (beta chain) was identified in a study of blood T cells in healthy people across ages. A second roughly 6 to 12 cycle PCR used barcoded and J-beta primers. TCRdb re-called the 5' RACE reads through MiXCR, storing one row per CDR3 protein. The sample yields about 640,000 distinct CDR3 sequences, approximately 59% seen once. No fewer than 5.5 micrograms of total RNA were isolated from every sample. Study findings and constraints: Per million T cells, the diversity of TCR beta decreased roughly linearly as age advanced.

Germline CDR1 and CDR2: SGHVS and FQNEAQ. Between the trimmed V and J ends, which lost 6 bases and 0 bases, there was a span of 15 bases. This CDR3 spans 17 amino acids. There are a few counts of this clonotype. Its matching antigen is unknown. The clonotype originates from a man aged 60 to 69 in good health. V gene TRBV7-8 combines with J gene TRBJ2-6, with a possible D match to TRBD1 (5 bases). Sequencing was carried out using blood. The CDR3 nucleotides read TGTGCCAGCAGGGCTTTCCAAGGGGTCTCTGGGGCCAACGTCCTGACTTTC. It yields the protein CASRAFQGVSGANVLTF.